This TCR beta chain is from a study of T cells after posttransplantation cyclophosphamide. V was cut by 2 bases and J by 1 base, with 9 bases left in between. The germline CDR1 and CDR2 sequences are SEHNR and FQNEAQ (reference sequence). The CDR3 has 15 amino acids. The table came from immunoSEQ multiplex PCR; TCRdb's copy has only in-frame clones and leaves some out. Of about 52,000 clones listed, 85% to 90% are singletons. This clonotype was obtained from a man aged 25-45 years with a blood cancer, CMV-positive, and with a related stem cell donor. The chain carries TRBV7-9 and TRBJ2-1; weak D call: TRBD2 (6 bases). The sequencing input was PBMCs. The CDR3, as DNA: TGTGCCAGCAGCTTAATCGGGGGATCCTACAATGAGCAGTTCTTC. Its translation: CASSLIGGSYNEQFF.